These T cell receptor beta chains were read from a single sample in a study of identical twins. TCRdb recomputed calls from the 5' RACE reads with MiXCR, one row per CDR3 protein. Of 1.5 million to 2 million distinct CDR3 sequences listed, under 35% are singletons. Material for sequencing was cord blood. Receptor source: a newborn girl in good health. CDR3s include the opening cysteine and the closing phenylalanine or tryptophan. A D gene is named only where the DNA matches it firmly. Part of the rows lack a size; the others show once, few, many or a class for expanded clones.

D gene	V gene	CDR3 length	J gene	clone size	CDR3 DNA	CDR3 protein
-	TRBV20-1	12	TRBJ2-5	-	TGCAGTGCTAGACTCCTCCAAGAGACCCAGTACTTC	CSARLLQETQYF
-	TRBV27	15	TRBJ2-7	few	TGTGCCAGCAGTTTCGGCAGGTACCCAACCTACGAGCAGTACTTC	CASSFGRYPTYEQYF
TRBD2	TRBV5-1	17	TRBJ2-3	few	TGCGCCAGCAGCTTGGGATCCGGGGGGACTAGCACAGATACGCAGTATTTT	CASSLGSGGTSTDTQYF
TRBD2	TRBV12-3/TRBV12-4	15	TRBJ2-7	many	TGTGCCAGCAGTTTAGCGGGAGGGCCCTACAATGAGCAGTACTTC	CASSLAGGPYNEQYF
TRBD2	TRBV6-1	15	TRBJ2-4	-	TGTGCCAGCAGTAAAAGTATAGCGGGACCGGACATTCAGTACTTC	CASSKSIAGPDIQYF
-	TRBV20-1	11	TRBJ2-7	few	TGCAGTGCATGGGAAAACTACGAGCAGTACTTC	CSAWENYEQYF
TRBD1	TRBV7-2	16	TRBJ2-7	-	TGTGCCAGCAGCACAACGGGGACAGGGAAGACCTACGAGCAGTACTTC	CASSTTGTGKTYEQYF
-	TRBV5-5	19	TRBJ2-7	-	TGTGCCAGCAGCTTTCGGCCCCGAGGCTCTAGGAAGTCTACCTACGAGCAGTACTTC	CASSFRPRGSRKSTYEQYF
TRBD2	TRBV29-1	16	TRBJ2-1	few	TGCAGCGCCGGGAATGTGGGACTAGTCACCTACAATGAGCAGTTCTTC	CSAGNVGLVTYNEQFF
-	TRBV4-1	15	TRBJ2-1	-	TGCGCCAGCAGCCAAACCGGGAGCACCTACAATGAGCAGTTCTTC	CASSQTGSTYNEQFF